This is a list of T cell receptor beta chains from one sample in a study of blood T cell repertoires in COVID-19. The data were produced by immunoSEQ multiplex PCR, yet TCRdb's version contains in-frame clones alone and is incomplete. In the table there are about 130,000 clones, more than 70% of which are singletons. Sequenced material: peripheral blood. These receptors originate from an elderly woman with COVID-19, enrolled during active disease. The CDR3 runs from the conserved cysteine through the conserved F or W. Fields, in order: V gene, J gene, clone size, D gene, CDR3 protein, CDR3 DNA. The D gene is left open where the match is weak. Expanded clones get a size class; other rows say once, few or many, or leave the size out.

V: TRBV28
J: TRBJ2-4
size: few
D: TRBD1
CDR3: CASSTTGGKTKNIQYF
DNA: TGTGCCAGCAGTACGACAGGGGGTAAGACCAAAAACATTCAGTACTTC

V: TRBV12-3/TRBV12-4
J: TRBJ1-1
size: NA
D: NA
CDR3: CASSLTPGGEAFF
DNA: TGTGCCAGCAGTTTGACCCCCGGAGGTGAAGCTTTCTTT

V: TRBV6-5
J: TRBJ2-6
size: NA
D: NA
CDR3: CASRDRRSGANVLTF
DNA: TGTGCCAGCAGAGACAGGCGCTCTGGGGCCAACGTCCTGACTTTC

V: TRBV5-1
J: TRBJ1-5
size: few
D: NA
CDR3: CASSLSGLPNQPQHF
DNA: TGCGCCAGCAGCTTGTCCGGGTTACCCAATCAGCCCCAGCATTTT

V: TRBV11-2
J: TRBJ1-2
size: NA
D: NA
CDR3: CASSPGQFTNGYTF
DNA: TGTGCCAGCAGCCCCGGACAGTTTACAAATGGCTACACCTTC

V: TRBV6-2/TRBV6-3
J: TRBJ2-3
size: NA
D: NA
CDR3: CASSDGAGLWGPGTDTQYF
DNA: TGTGCCAGCAGCGACGGAGCGGGTTTATGGGGACCGGGCACAGATACGCAGTATTTT

V: TRBV7-9
J: TRBJ2-3
size: NA
D: TRBD2
CDR3: CASSQYSGKSDTQYF
DNA: TGTGCCAGCAGTCAGTATAGCGGGAAGAGTGATACGCAGTATTTT

V: TRBV3-1/TRBV3-2
J: TRBJ1-1
size: NA
D: TRBD1
CDR3: CASSLTGGVTEAFF
DNA: TGTGCCAGCAGCCTCACAGGGGGCGTGACTGAAGCTTTCTTT

V: TRBV6-2/TRBV6-3
J: TRBJ1-6
size: NA
D: TRBD1
CDR3: CASSSLLTGGGSPLHF
DNA: TGTGCCAGCAGTTCCCTACTTACAGGGGGCGGATCACCCCTCCACTTT

V: TRBV28
J: TRBJ2-3
size: NA
D: NA
CDR3: CASKYGGQLTDTQYF
DNA: TGTGCCAGCAAATATGGGGGACAACTCACAGATACGCAGTATTTT

V: TRBV6-6
J: TRBJ1-2
size: NA
D: NA
CDR3: CASSSSSRRWYGYTF
DNA: TGTGCCAGCAGTTCCTCCTCCAGGCGTTGGTATGGCTACACCTTC

V: TRBV5-1
J: TRBJ2-7
size: NA
D: NA
CDR3: CASSLAMAGVDEQYF
DNA: TGCGCCAGCAGCTTGGCCATGGCAGGGGTTGACGAGCAGTACTTC

V: TRBV19
J: TRBJ2-3
size: once
D: TRBD1
CDR3: CASSIAAGGSALDTQYF
DNA: TGTGCCAGTAGTATAGCGGCAGGGGGTAGCGCACTGGATACGCAGTATTTT

V: TRBV6-2/TRBV6-3
J: TRBJ1-5
size: NA
D: TRBD1
CDR3: CASSATGGGQPQHF
DNA: TGTGCCAGCAGTGCCACAGGGGGCGGACAGCCCCAGCATTTT

V: TRBV7-9
J: TRBJ2-5
size: NA
D: NA
CDR3: CASSPNAVQETQYF
DNA: TGTGCCAGCAGCCCGAACGCAGTTCAAGAGACCCAGTACTTC

V: TRBV7-6
J: TRBJ1-5
size: NA
D: NA
CDR3: CASSMQGSGQPQHF
DNA: TGTGCCAGCAGCATGCAGGGTTCTGGTCAGCCCCAGCATTTT

V: TRBV20-1
J: TRBJ1-2
size: NA
D: NA
CDR3: CSASQGRYYTF
DNA: TGCAGTGCTAGTCAGGGCCGATACTACACCTTC

V: TRBV13
J: TRBJ1-1
size: NA
D: NA
CDR3: CASSSRRSEAFF
DNA: TGTGCCAGCAGCTCGAGGAGGTCTGAAGCTTTCTTT

V: TRBV5-4
J: TRBJ2-3
size: NA
D: TRBD1
CDR3: CASSRQGLTDTQYF
DNA: TGTGCCAGCAGCCGACAGGGGCTTACAGATACGCAGTATTTT

V: TRBV11-1
J: TRBJ2-3
size: NA
D: TRBD2
CDR3: CASSPTSGRTDTQYF
DNA: TGTGCCAGCAGCCCGACTAGCGGGAGGACAGATACGCAGTATTTT

V: TRBV7-3
J: TRBJ2-2
size: NA
D: NA
CDR3: CASSLTANTGELFF
DNA: TGTGCCAGCAGCCTTACAGCTAACACCGGGGAGCTGTTTTTT

V: TRBV5-4
J: TRBJ1-6
size: NA
D: TRBD1
CDR3: CASSQTGQSFGALHF
DNA: TGTGCCAGCAGCCAAACGGGACAGAGTTTTGGGGCCCTCCACTTT

V: TRBV5-4
J: TRBJ2-3
size: NA
D: NA
CDR3: CASSPETRGGADTQYF
DNA: TGTGCCAGCAGCCCTGAGACTAGAGGAGGCGCAGATACGCAGTATTTT

V: TRBV5-6
J: TRBJ2-7
size: NA
D: NA
CDR3: CASSLARADSYEQYF
DNA: TGTGCCAGCAGCTTGGCCAGGGCTGACTCCTACGAGCAGTACTTC

V: TRBV2
J: TRBJ2-5
size: NA
D: TRBD2
CDR3: CASREGTIGGTQYF
DNA: TGTGCCAGCAGGGAAGGGACTATTGGGGGGACCCAGTACTTC

V: TRBV28
J: TRBJ1-4
size: NA
D: NA
CDR3: CASSFGATNEKLFF
DNA: TGTGCCAGCAGTTTCGGTGCAACTAATGAAAAACTGTTTTTT

V: TRBV19
J: TRBJ1-2
size: NA
D: TRBD1
CDR3: CASSIGTGQKDYGYTF
DNA: TGTGCCAGTAGTATAGGGACAGGCCAGAAGGACTATGGCTACACCTTC

V: TRBV2
J: TRBJ2-7
size: once
D: TRBD2
CDR3: CASSELAVTYEQYF
DNA: TGTGCCAGCAGTGAACTAGCGGTAACCTACGAGCAGTACTTC

V: TRBV13
J: TRBJ2-7
size: NA
D: NA
CDR3: CASSLGGDRVGTYEQYF
DNA: TGTGCCAGCAGCTTGGGGGGAGACAGGGTAGGAACCTACGAGCAGTACTTC

V: TRBV28
J: TRBJ1-5
size: NA
D: NA
CDR3: CASRKPGLSNQPQHF
DNA: TGTGCCAGCAGAAAACCGGGACTGAGCAATCAGCCCCAGCATTTT

V: TRBV11-3
J: TRBJ2-1
size: NA
D: NA
CDR3: CASSLSHSNEQFF
DNA: TGTGCCAGCAGCTTATCCCACTCCAATGAGCAGTTCTTC

V: TRBV2
J: TRBJ1-3
size: NA
D: TRBD1
CDR3: CASSGGDRGHTIYF
DNA: TGTGCCAGCAGTGGCGGGGACAGGGGGCACACCATATATTTT

V: TRBV7-2
J: TRBJ2-5
size: NA
D: TRBD1
CDR3: CASSFDRDQETQYF
DNA: TGTGCCAGCAGCTTTGACAGGGACCAAGAGACCCAGTACTTC

V: TRBV18
J: TRBJ2-1
size: NA
D: TRBD2
CDR3: CASSPVAGGSYNEQFF
DNA: TGTGCCAGCTCACCCGTTGCGGGAGGGTCCTACAATGAGCAGTTCTTC

V: TRBV28
J: TRBJ1-5
size: NA
D: NA
CDR3: CASSRDSLQPQHF
DNA: TGTGCCAGCAGTCGAGACAGTCTTCAGCCCCAGCATTTT

V: TRBV21-1
J: TRBJ2-7
size: NA
D: NA
CDR3: CASSWDSPIDEQYF
DNA: TGTGCCAGCAGCTGGGACTCCCCAATAGACGAGCAGTACTTC

V: TRBV6-6
J: TRBJ2-7
size: NA
D: NA
CDR3: CASSYTRGTYEQYF
DNA: TGTGCCAGCAGTTACACGCGAGGAACCTACGAGCAGTACTTC

V: TRBV6-1
J: TRBJ2-1
size: NA
D: NA
CDR3: CASSERDLSTPFYNEQFF
DNA: TGTGCCAGCAGTGAGCGGGACCTCTCGACTCCGTTCTACAATGAGCAGTTCTTC

V: TRBV2
J: TRBJ2-2
size: NA
D: TRBD2
CDR3: CASSGVAGNTGELFF
DNA: TGTGCCAGCAGTGGGGTAGCGGGAAACACCGGGGAGCTGTTTTTT